The 5 T cell receptor beta chains presented below share a single source sample, sequenced in a study of shared clonotypes between healthy human individuals. Only in-frame clones appear in the TCRdb table, and some are missing; sequencing was by immunoSEQ multiplex PCR. In the table there are roughly 1,100,000 clones, 75% of which are singletons. The sequencing sample was made of memory CD4+ T cells sorted from blood. Noted subset: CD45RA-negative fraction. These receptors came from a young man in good health.

The chain joins TRBV10-3 to TRBJ1-3, with 7 positions matching TRBD1. The ends lost 6 bases at V and 3 bases at J; junction bases unmatched: 8. The CDR3 runs to 15 residues. From germline, CDR1 is ENHRY and CDR2 SYGVKD. DNA of the CDR3: TGTGCCATCAGCTCGGGACAGACCCATGGAAACACCATATATTTT. It specifies CAISSGQTHGNTIYF.

The chain joins TRBV5-1 to TRBJ2-3, with D perhaps TRBD1 (6 bases). CDR3 size: 15 residues. Germline V CDR1 and CDR2: SGHRS, YFSETQ. The V end was cut by 5 bases, the J end by 6 bases, with 19 bases between. The CDR3: CASRMTGAGTDTQYF. The CDR3 DNA is TGCGCCAGCAGGATGACAGGTGCCGGGACGGATACGCAGTATTTT.

The J gene is TRBJ2-7, the V gene TRBV19; TRBD1 agrees at 9 bases. The CDR3 spans 14 residues. Looked up from germline, CDR1 is LNHDA and CDR2 is SQIVND (reference sequence). V dropped 10 bases and J dropped 7; count of bases not matched to a gene: 14. The CDR3 spells CATYRDRDLKEQYF. The CDR3 DNA reads as TGTGCCACCTACCGGGACAGGGATTTGAAAGAGCAGTACTTC.

The chain recombines TRBV6-5 with TRBJ2-7; TRBD2 aligns across 8 bases. V lost 4 bases and J lost 8; bases outside the gene matches: 10. The CDR3 sequence is 14 residues long. Germline V gives CDR1 MNHEY, CDR2 SVGAGI. CDR3 sequence: CASSFPQEREKQYF. The CDR3 DNA is TGTGCCAGCAGTTTCCCGCAGGAGCGGGAGAAGCAGTACTTC.

J is TRBJ2-4 and V is TRBV29-1; D ambiguous. Germline assignment: CDR1 SQVTM and CDR2 ANQGSEA. Between the trimmed V and J ends, which lost 4 bases and 2 bases, there was a span of 12 bases. CDR3 length equals 14 residues. CDR3 sequence: CSVAGPQTKNIQYF. Written as DNA, the CDR3 is TGCAGCGTTGCAGGACCCCAAACCAAAAACATTCAGTACTTC.